The source of this T cell receptor (beta chain) is a study of blood T cell repertoires in COVID-19. Study-wide context: Collection of acute and convalescent COVID-19 samples took place in the United States, Italy and Spain. PBMCs, B-cell-depleted T cells, or T cells were the source of the cDNA or gDNA that made up the material.

In the original processing: It was from reference gene primer amplification that nucleated cell counts were estimated. Clones were sequenced by immunoSEQ multiplex PCR, and TCRdb holds only the in-frame ones, with some missing. The DNA gave D and trimming, while V, J and clone size come from that table. The sample includes almost 50,000 clones, about 83% of them seen just once. The sequencing sample was made of peripheral blood. This TCR derives from a man between 45 and 60 years old with acute or convalescent COVID-19.

The DNA of the CDR3 is TGTGCCAGCAGCTTAGAGTACGGGGTCGGGCAGTTCTTC. Translating gives CASSLEYGVGQFF. The chain links TRBV7-8 to TRBJ2-1; D is perhaps TRBD2 (5 bases). The CDR3 is made up of 13 amino acids. V was cut by 1 base and J by 12 bases, with 13 bases left in between. Germline-derived CDR1 and CDR2 are SGHVS and FQNEAQ.